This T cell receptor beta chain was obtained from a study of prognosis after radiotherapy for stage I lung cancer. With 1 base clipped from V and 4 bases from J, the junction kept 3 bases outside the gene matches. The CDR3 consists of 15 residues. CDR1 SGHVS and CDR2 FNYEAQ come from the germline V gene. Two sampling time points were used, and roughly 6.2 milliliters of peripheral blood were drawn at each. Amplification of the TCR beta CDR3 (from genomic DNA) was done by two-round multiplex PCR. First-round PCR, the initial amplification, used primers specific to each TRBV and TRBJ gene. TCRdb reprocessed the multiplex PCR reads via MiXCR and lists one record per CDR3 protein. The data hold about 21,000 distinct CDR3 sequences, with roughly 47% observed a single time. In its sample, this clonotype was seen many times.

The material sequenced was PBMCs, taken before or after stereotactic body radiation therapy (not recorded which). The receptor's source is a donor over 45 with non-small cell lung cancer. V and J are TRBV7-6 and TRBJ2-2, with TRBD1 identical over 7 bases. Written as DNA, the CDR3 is TGTGCCAGCAGCTTAGAAACAGGGGCCACCGGGGAGCTGTTTTTT. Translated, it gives CASSLETGATGELFF.